This entry lists 30 T cell receptor beta chains sequenced from one sample in a study of vaccination and CD4 T cells after COVID-19. Treatment defined: roughly 11-day PBMC culture with coronavirus spike peptide pools or control peptides (ViraFEST assay). The Oncomine TCR Beta short-read assay was what sequenced the DNA obtained from cultured CD4+ T cells. Each CDR3 protein is one row after TCRdb ran MiXCR on the PCR reads. Among about 14,000 distinct CDR3 sequences listed, under 25% were seen once. The antigens for these receptors are not known. The source material was cultured CD4+ T cells from blood. The receptors derive from a human donor with COVID-19.

A remark on this clonotype: This clone may be a read error of a much larger clone one base away. The chain links TRBV20-1 to TRBJ2-5; D is unresolved. The germline V and J ends were trimmed by 5 bases and 9 bases, with 16 bases remaining between them. This CDR3 contains 12 residues. CDR1 and CDR2 from the germline V gene are DFQATT and SNEGSKA (reference sequence). DNA of the CDR3: TGCAGTGCTGCTGAGACTCTGGAGTCCCAGTACTTC. Protein: CSAAETLESQYF.

This clonotype showed up just a few times. This chain connects TRBV19 to TRBJ2-2, with a weak D call TRBD2 (7 bases). Trimming stripped 1 base from V and 6 bases from J, with 12 bases between. Germline assignment: CDR1 LNHDA and CDR2 SQIVND (reference sequence). This CDR3 is built from 15 residues. CDR3 DNA sequence: TGTGCCAGTAGTATAGTAGGGGGGGCCGCCGGGGAGCTGTTTTTT. Protein product: CASSIVGGAAGELFF.

The rearrangement links TRBV5-1 to TRBJ2-1; perhaps TRBD1 as D (6 bases). In germline, CDR1 is SGHRS, CDR2 YFSETQ. V was trimmed by 4 bases and J by 10 bases, leaving 18 bases between them. The CDR3 totals 14 residues. The CDR3 sequence: CASSPGTNFREQFF. Here the CDR3 DNA reads TGCGCCAGCAGCCCGGGGACAAATTTCAGGGAGCAGTTCTTC.

This clonotype came up a few times. V is TRBV28 and J is TRBJ2-2; D is perhaps TRBD1 (6 bases). The CDR3 is 15 amino acids. The V gene lost 5 bases and the J gene lost 0 bases, with 10 bases spanning the gap. CDR1 and CDR2 (germline): MDHEN, SYDVKM. CDR3 nucleotide sequence: TGTGCCAGCAGTACCACAGGGACGAACACCGGGGAGCTGTTTTTT. Its translation: CASSTTGTNTGELFF.

This clonotype was seen a few times. The chain is built from TRBV29-1 and TRBJ1-2; TRBD1 is a possible D gene (5 bases). V was shortened by 8 bases and J by 8 bases, with 21 bases between the two germline ends. CDR1 and CDR2 from the germline V gene are SQVTM and ANQGSEA. The CDR3 spans 13 residues. DNA for the CDR3: TGCAGCCACTCTGGGGGTGGAGCGAGGGGCTACACCTTC. Protein product: CSHSGGGARGYTF.

The rearrangement joins TRBV7-2 to TRBJ1-2; D is ambiguous. Trimming cost V 0 bases and J 4 bases, with 12 bases left between them. Germline CDR1 is SGHTA and CDR2 is FQGNSA. This CDR3 is built from 15 residues. CDR3 residues: CASSLARRQTYGYTF. CDR3 nucleotides: TGTGCCAGCAGCTTAGCCCGGCGGCAGACCTATGGCTACACCTTC.

In this sample, this clonotype turned up a few times. DNA of the CDR3: TGTGCCAGCAGCTTAGGAGAGGGATATTCACCCCTCCACTTT. Translation gives CASSLGEGYSPLHF. The rearrangement uses TRBV7-9 and TRBJ1-6; D is uncertain. The CDR3 contains 14 residues. Germline CDR1 and CDR2: SEHNR and FQNEAQ (reference sequence). Trimming stripped 1 base from V and 8 bases from J, with 9 bases between.

This clonotype appeared a few times. The rearrangement joins TRBV5-1 to TRBJ2-7; D is unclear. CDR3 length: 13 amino acids. V was pared by 3 bases and J by 1 base, with 8 bases between. Germline V gene lookup returns CDR1 SGHRS and CDR2 YFSETQ. The CDR3 region is CASSSTDSYEQYF. CDR3 bases: TGCGCCAGCAGCTCGACGGATTCCTACGAGCAGTACTTC.

This clonotype has a handful of counts. This rearrangement joins TRBV7-2 to TRBJ2-1, with 8 bases lining up with TRBD1. V gave up 5 bases and J gave up 6 bases; unmatched junction bases: 15. From germline, CDR1 is SGHTA and CDR2 FQGNSA. This CDR3 is built from 17 residues. CDR3 bases: TGTGCCAGCAGCCCACAGTGGAGGACAGGGCTAGGCAATGAGCAGTTCTTC. It specifies CASSPQWRTGLGNEQFF.

This clonotype appeared a few times. The CDR3 coding sequence is TGCGCCAGCAGCCATGCCGGCGGTCCCGAAGCTTTCTTT. It translates to CASSHAGGPEAFF. The gene calls are TRBV4-1 and TRBJ1-1; D gene uncertain. The V gene's germline CDR1 is MGHRA and CDR2 YSYEKL. The length of the CDR3 is 13 residues. Trimming shortened V by 3 bases and J by 8 bases, and 13 bases separated the two germline ends.

This clonotype was observed a few times. The rearrangement joins TRBV5-4 to TRBJ2-5; D is unresolved. The CDR3 totals 15 residues. Trimming left V 2 bases short and J 0 bases short, with 11 bases between. Per the germline V gene, CDR1 is SGHNT and CDR2 is YYREEE (reference sequence). The CDR3 reads CASSFGQRNQETQYF. The DNA of the CDR3 is TGTGCCAGCAGCTTTGGGCAGCGCAACCAAGAGACCCAGTACTTC.

The CDR3 spells CASTLSGANSPLHF. The CDR3 DNA sequence: TGTGCCAGCACCCTGTCGGGGGCCAATTCACCCCTCCACTTT. The V and J genes are TRBV7-2 and TRBJ1-6, with D possibly being TRBD1 (6 bases). CDR1 is SGHTA and CDR2 is FQGNSA in the germline V gene. CDR3 size: 14 residues. V dropped 7 bases and J dropped 7 bases, with 14 bases sitting between them. The full variable domain, with the rest looked up from reference TRBV7-2 and TRBJ1-6, is GAGVSQSPSNKVTEKGKDVELRCDPISGHTALYWYRQSLGQGLEFLIYFQGNSAPDKSGLPSDRFSAERTGGSVSTLTIQRTQQEDSAVYLCASTLSGANSPLHFGNGTRLTVT.

The J gene is TRBJ2-3, the V gene TRBV5-1, with 8 bases identical to TRBD2. Per germline, CDR1 SGHRS and CDR2 YFSETQ. This CDR3 spans 15 amino acids. J gave up 0 bases and V 4 bases, and 4 bases lay outside the gene matches. The CDR3 spells CASSLRGVSTDTQYF. As DNA, the CDR3 is TGCGCCAGCAGCCTGCGGGGGGTCAGCACAGATACGCAGTATTTT.

This clonotype has more than one count but fewer than ten. V gene TRBV24-1 combines with J gene TRBJ2-7; TRBD2 might be the D (5 bases). V lost 5 bases to trimming and J lost 2 bases, with 9 bases between them. Germline CDR1 and CDR2: KGHDR and SFDVKD. This CDR3 region has 13 residues. CDR3 nucleotides: TGTGCCACCAGTGGACTATCCCCCTACGAGCAGTACTTC. Protein sequence: CATSGLSPYEQYF.

The genes are TRBV20-1 and TRBJ2-1; no firm D call. Germline V gene data show CDR1 as DFQATT and CDR2 as SNEGSKA (reference sequence). V was pared by 6 bases and J by 6 bases, with 12 bases between. This CDR3 comprises 12 residues. The CDR3 here is CSASGPLNEQFF. CDR3 DNA: TGCAGTGCCTCCGGACCCCTCAATGAGCAGTTCTTC.

The rearrangement joins TRBV12-3 or TRBV12-4 to TRBJ2-5; unclear D gene. The CDR3 consists of 11 residues. V was pared by 3 bases and J by 12 bases, with 11 bases between. CDR3 in DNA: TGTGCCAGCAGTTTGGAGAACCTTAAGTACTTC. Protein product: CASSLENLKYF.

Only one count was recorded for this clonotype. The genes are TRBV7-9 and TRBJ2-1; D may correspond to TRBD1 or TRBD2 (5 bases each). There are 14 residues in the CDR3. Germline V gene sequence: CDR1 SEHNR, CDR2 FQNEAQ (reference sequence). Deletions cut 5 bases from V and 9 bases from J, with 17 bases between. The CDR3, as DNA: TGTGCCAGCAGCCAATCGGGCAGGGAGACTGAGCAGTTCTTC. Protein: CASSQSGRETEQFF. The whole variable domain, remainder taken from reference TRBV7-9 and TRBJ2-1, is DTGVSQNPRHKITKRGQNVTFRCDPISEHNRLYWYRQTLGQGPEFLTYFQNEAQLEKSRLLSDRFSAERPKGSFSTLEIQRTEQGDSAMYLCASSQSGRETEQFFGPGTRLTVL.

The chain joins TRBV4-3 to TRBJ2-7; 8 nucleotides match TRBD2. Germline CDR1 reads LGHNA; CDR2 reads YSLEER. Trimming cost V 0 bases and J 13 bases; bases outside gene matches: 8. The CDR3 spans 13 residues. Here the CDR3 reads CASSQEPGLVSYF. The CDR3 DNA sequence: TGCGCCAGCAGCCAAGAACCGGGACTAGTTTCCTACTTC.

The chain employs TRBV19 and TRBJ2-5; a possible D gene is TRBD1 (7 bases). V was shortened by 5 bases and J by 4 bases, with 17 bases between the two germline ends. CDR3 length: 15 residues. From germline, CDR1 is LNHDA and CDR2 SQIVND (reference sequence). This CDR3 reads CASSETGRRIETQYF. CDR3 sequence (DNA): TGTGCCAGTAGTGAGACAGGGAGGAGAATAGAGACCCAGTACTTC.

A few counts support this clonotype. The rearrangement joins TRBV5-1 to TRBJ1-1; D is ambiguous. Germline assignment: CDR1 SGHRS and CDR2 YFSETQ. The CDR3 spans 14 residues. The germline V and J ends were trimmed by 3 bases and 1 base, with 10 bases remaining between them. The CDR3 loop is CASSSRIQNTEAFF. The CDR3 DNA sequence: TGCGCCAGCAGCTCGCGAATCCAGAACACTGAAGCTTTCTTT.

This clonotype was counted only a few times. In DNA form, the CDR3 reads TGCAGCGTCCGAGTTGGCGTGGCGGGTCTGAGCACAGATACGCAGTATTTT. Its protein product is CSVRVGVAGLSTDTQYF. V usage is TRBV29-1 and J usage is TRBJ2-3; the D gene is possibly TRBD2 (5 bases). This CDR3 region has 17 residues. Germline V gene data show CDR1 as SQVTM and CDR2 as ANQGSEA. V was trimmed by 6 bases and J by 0 bases, leaving 22 bases between them.

This clonotype has a handful of counts. This sequence joins TRBV5-1 and TRBJ2-7; TRBD1 aligns across 7 bases. The germline CDR1 and CDR2 sequences are SGHRS and YFSETQ. Trimming took 0 bases from V and 2 from J; bases not matched to a gene: 5. The CDR3 loop spans 15 amino acids. Here the CDR3 reads CASSLGEGGTYEQYF. DNA for the CDR3: TGCGCCAGCAGCTTGGGAGAAGGGGGCACCTACGAGCAGTACTTC.

V is TRBV24-1 and J is TRBJ2-7; 8 bases map to TRBD2. J was trimmed by 8 bases and V by 2 bases; bases with no gene match: 7. The germline gives CDR1 KGHDR, CDR2 SFDVKD. The CDR3 is made up of 14 amino acids. The CDR3 protein is CATSDSGGGPKQYF. CDR3 coding DNA: TGTGCCACCAGTGATTCGGGAGGGGGGCCGAAGCAGTACTTC.

The genes are TRBV18 and TRBJ2-7; TRBD1 matches 9 bases. This CDR3 contains 14 residues. Germline V gene sequence: CDR1 KGHSH, CDR2 LQKENI. Trimming cost V 5 bases and J 5 bases; bases outside gene matches: 7. CDR3 sequence (DNA): TGTGCCAGCTCAGCGCGGACAGGGGCTGACGAGCAGTACTTC. Protein sequence: CASSARTGADEQYF.

This chain joins TRBV10-1 and TRBJ2-1, with no clear D. Trimming stripped 7 bases from V and 8 bases from J, with 18 bases between. The CDR3 spans 14 residues. CDR1 and CDR2 (germline): WNHNN, SYGVQD (reference sequence). The CDR3 DNA follows: TGCGCCAGCACCTCACTCGGTACACGGGATGAGCAGTTCTTC. Its protein product is CASTSLGTRDEQFF.

The chain has TRBV23-1 and TRBJ1-1, with a weak D call TRBD1 (6 bases). TRBV23-1 is an open reading frame, and its role is uncertain. The CDR3 is 21 residues long. The ends were cut back, 4 bases at V and 0 bases at J, with 30 bases in the middle. The CDR3: CASSRPVGGDRGGGMNTEAFF. As DNA, the CDR3 is TGCGCCAGCAGTCGGCCAGTTGGGGGGGACCGTGGCGGGGGCATGAACACTGAAGCTTTCTTT.

In its sample, this clonotype was seen a few times. The chain carries TRBV20-1 and TRBJ1-1; TRBD1 matches 11 bases. CDR3 length: 13 amino acids. The V and J ends lost 6 bases and 4 bases, in that order; junction bases with no gene match: 4. Per the germline V gene, CDR1 is DFQATT and CDR2 is SNEGSKA (reference sequence). The CDR3 DNA reads as TGCAGTGCAGGACAGGGGGCCGTCACTGAAGCTTTCTTT. As protein: CSAGQGAVTEAFF.

In this sample, this clonotype turned up a few times. The V gene is TRBV11-2, the J gene TRBJ1-6, with D hard to call. Germline V gene sequence: CDR1 SGHAT, CDR2 FQNNGV. CDR3 length: 14 amino acids. Trimming stripped 6 bases from V and 6 bases from J, with 12 bases between. The CDR3 DNA sequence: TGTGCCAGCAGTTACGACCGAATTAATTCACCCCTCCACTTT. This translates into CASSYDRINSPLHF.

This clonotype was picked up a small number of times. The rearrangement uses TRBV19 and TRBJ2-3; TRBD2 matches at 9 bases. The CDR3 loop spans 14 amino acids. The junction had 8 bases not matched to a gene; V was cut back by 6 bases and J by 7 bases. Per the germline V gene, CDR1 is LNHDA and CDR2 is SQIVND (reference sequence). The CDR3 nucleotides read TGTGCCAGTAGACAGTCGCGGGGGGGCTATACGCAGTATTTT. Its translation is CASRQSRGGYTQYF.

The rearrangement links TRBV6-1 to TRBJ1-5; 8 bases match TRBD1. This CDR3 comprises 15 residues. Germline CDR1 MNHNS, CDR2 SASEGT. The V segment lost 6 bases and the J segment 6 bases; nucleotides outside the gene matches: 10. The CDR3 is CASRTGAAGGQPQHF. The CDR3 bases are TGTGCCAGCAGGACAGGGGCAGCAGGAGGTCAGCCCCAGCATTTT.